These T cell receptor beta chains were read from a single sample in a study of PD-1 blockade in classical Hodgkin lymphoma. TCRdb keeps only in-frame clones here, not all; method: immunoSEQ multiplex PCR. This table has more than 85,000 clones, roughly 87% appearing once. The source material was peripheral blood mononuclear cells (PBMCs), sampled before the fourth cycle of nivolumab. The receptors derive from a human donor with classical Hodgkin lymphoma. CDR3s include the opening cysteine and the closing phenylalanine or tryptophan. Each record gives: CDR3 DNA, CDR3 protein, J gene, V gene, D gene, clone size, CDR3 length. The D gene is left open where the match is weak. The size field is filled for only some rows; it gives once, few, many or a size class.

TGTGCCAGCAGCTTAGGGGGCCTAGGACACCCTAAAGCTTTCTTT	CASSLGGLGHPKAFF	TRBJ1-1	TRBV7-9	-	-	15
TGTGCCAGCAGCTTGTGGGGGGATAGCAATCAGCCCCAGCATTTT	CASSLWGDSNQPQHF	TRBJ1-5	TRBV5-5	-	-	15
TGTGCCAGTAGTATAGAGGTAGCGGAGGGGGCCAAAAACATTCAGTACTTC	CASSIEVAEGAKNIQYF	TRBJ2-4	TRBV19	-	-	17
TGTGCCTGGAGTGTAAGGACAAGGTTTACCTACGAGCAGTACTTC	CAWSVRTRFTYEQYF	TRBJ2-7	TRBV30	-	-	15
TGTGCCAGCAACAAACCGGGACGGAAGACCCAGTACTTC	CASNKPGRKTQYF	TRBJ2-5	TRBV6-5	-	-	13
TGCGCCAGCAGCCAAGAGGCCGCAACCTTACGGACCGGGGAGCTGTTTTTT	CASSQEAATLRTGELFF	TRBJ2-2	TRBV4-1	-	-	17
TGTGCCAGCAGTGAATATTCCGTAACCGAGCAGTACTTC	CASSEYSVTEQYF	TRBJ2-7	TRBV2	-	-	13
TGTGCCAGTAGTATTGGCCCGCAACCCTACAATGAGCAGTTCTTC	CASSIGPQPYNEQFF	TRBJ2-1	TRBV19	-	-	15
TGTGCCAGTAGAAGGGACAATAGCAATCAGCCCCAGCATTTT	CASRRDNSNQPQHF	TRBJ1-5	TRBV19	-	once	14
TGCGCCAGCAGCCAAGGCCAAGCGGGACCCACAGATACGCAGTATTTT	CASSQGQAGPTDTQYF	TRBJ2-3	TRBV4-1	TRBD2	-	16
TGTGCCAGCAGTTTGCAGGGGAAAAGTTACGAGCAGTACTTC	CASSLQGKSYEQYF	TRBJ2-7	TRBV27	-	-	14
TGTGCCAGCAGACGACAGGGGAACCCTGGAAACACCATATATTTT	CASRRQGNPGNTIYF	TRBJ1-3	TRBV6-1	TRBD1	-	15
TGCGCCAGCAGCCAAGATTATGTGACTCCGGTAAAGACCCAGTACTTC	CASSQDYVTPVKTQYF	TRBJ2-5	TRBV4-1	-	-	16
TGCGCCAGCAGCCAAGTTGGGACAGGGATTAACTATGGCTACACCTTC	CASSQVGTGINYGYTF	TRBJ1-2	TRBV4-1	TRBD1	-	16
TGTGCCAGCAGGAGAGGGGGCTCTGGAAACACCATATATTTT	CASRRGGSGNTIYF	TRBJ1-3	TRBV9	-	-	14
TGTGCCAGCTCAGACGCGACAGGGCTTGGAAACACCATATATTTT	CASSDATGLGNTIYF	TRBJ1-3	TRBV18	TRBD1	-	15
TGCAGCGTTCGTGAGACAGGCCGATCTGGGCTGCAGTACTTC	CSVRETGRSGLQYF	TRBJ2-7	TRBV29-1	-	-	14
TGTGCCAGCTCACGGACAGGGGACCCTGAAGCTTTCTTT	CASSRTGDPEAFF	TRBJ1-1	TRBV18	TRBD1	-	13
TGCGCCAGCAGCTCCTCCGGGACCCAGGGAAGTGGCTACACCTTC	CASSSSGTQGSGYTF	TRBJ1-2	TRBV5-1	-	-	15
TGTGCCAGCAGCTTAGTTGCCAGTAACATTCAGTACTTC	CASSLVASNIQYF	TRBJ2-4	TRBV7-8	-	-	13
TGTGCCAGCAGCTTAGAGCTTGGGGGCTATGGCTACACCTTC	CASSLELGGYGYTF	TRBJ1-2	TRBV7-8	-	-	14
TGTGCCAGCAGTCTCTCCCTGGCGTCAGGGACGCAGTATTTT	CASSLSLASGTQYF	TRBJ2-3	TRBV6-4	-	-	14
TGTGCCAGCAAGGCCGGACAGGGCAAAGAGACCCAGTACTTC	CASKAGQGKETQYF	TRBJ2-5	TRBV2	TRBD1	-	14
TGTGCCAGCAGCGTAGCTGAGGGGAGCTCTGGAAACACCATATATTTT	CASSVAEGSSGNTIYF	TRBJ1-3	TRBV9	-	-	16
TGCGCCAGCAGCCAAGAGGGTAAGGGTAAAGGGAACACTGAAGCTTTCTTT	CASSQEGKGKGNTEAFF	TRBJ1-1	TRBV4-3	-	-	17
TGTGCCAGCAGGCCAGGGACTACCGTCACAGATACGCAGTATTTT	CASRPGTTVTDTQYF	TRBJ2-3	TRBV6-5	TRBD2	-	15
TGTGCCAGCAGTTTCCCCCGGAGAAGGATCGAACGTTACTTCTCCTACAATGAGCAGTTCTTC	CASSFPRRRIERYFSYNEQFF	TRBJ2-1	TRBV28	-	-	21
TGTGCCAGCAGCCTCGGACAGGGCACCCACATTCAGTACTTC	CASSLGQGTHIQYF	TRBJ2-4	TRBV7-2	TRBD1	-	14
TGTGCCAGCTGTCCCGGGACTCACACCGGGGAGCTGTTTTTT	CASCPGTHTGELFF	TRBJ2-2	TRBV7-2	-	-	14
TGCAGCGTTGCGAGACAGGGCGGCTATGAAGCTTTCTTT	CSVARQGGYEAFF	TRBJ1-1	TRBV29-1	TRBD1	-	13
TGTGCCAGCAGTCCGGGACTTTCTTACTTTGAGCAGTACTTC	CASSPGLSYFEQYF	TRBJ2-7	TRBV7-6	-	-	14
TGTGCCAGCAGCCATCCCAAATCCGGACTAGGTGGCAATAAGCAGTTCTTC	CASSHPKSGLGGNKQFF	TRBJ2-1	TRBV7-9	TRBD2	once	17
TGTGCCAGCAGCCCTAAGACAGGGGGGTTTACAGATACGCAGTATTTT	CASSPKTGGFTDTQYF	TRBJ2-3	TRBV5-4	TRBD1	-	16
TGTGCCACCAGCAGAGACCTGTTGGAAGGTGCTTTCTTT	CATSRDLLEGAFF	TRBJ1-1	TRBV15	-	-	13
TGTGCCTGGAGGTACAGGGGAAGGCCATACGAGCAGTACTTC	CAWRYRGRPYEQYF	TRBJ2-7	TRBV30	TRBD1	-	14
TGCGCCAGCAGCCAACAAGGACAGGGGAGAACTGAAGCTTTCTTT	CASSQQGQGRTEAFF	TRBJ1-1	TRBV4-1	TRBD1	-	15
TGTGCCAGCAGCGTAGAGGCGGGAGGGGTGACAGATACGCAGTATTTT	CASSVEAGGVTDTQYF	TRBJ2-3	TRBV9	TRBD2	-	16
TGTGCCAGTAGTCCTACTGGGGCCTCCTACGAGCAGTACTTC	CASSPTGASYEQYF	TRBJ2-7	TRBV19	-	-	14
TGTGCCATCAGTGAGTCCCCGGGACAAGCCTACGAGCAGTACTTC	CAISESPGQAYEQYF	TRBJ2-7	TRBV10-3	-	-	15
TGTGCCAGCAGCTTGGGGCTAGCGTCTTACAATGAGCAGTTCTTC	CASSLGLASYNEQFF	TRBJ2-1	TRBV5-4	-	-	15
TGTGCCTGGAGTCTTGGCGTCCTAGCGGGAGGGTTCAATGAGCAGTTCTTC	CAWSLGVLAGGFNEQFF	TRBJ2-1	TRBV30	TRBD2	once	17
TGTGCCAGCAGTTTCGGGACAGGGGTCTCCGAGCAGTACTTC	CASSFGTGVSEQYF	TRBJ2-7	TRBV27	TRBD1	-	14
TGTGCCAGCAGCTTAAATCGCGAGACCCAGTACTTC	CASSLNRETQYF	TRBJ2-5	TRBV7-6	-	-	12
TGTGCCAGCAGCTGGGGACAGGGGCAGCTGGCCTACGAGCAGTACTTC	CASSWGQGQLAYEQYF	TRBJ2-7	TRBV7-2	TRBD1	-	16
TGTGCCAGCAGTCCTGGACGGTCGAGAGGCTACGAGCAGTACTTC	CASSPGRSRGYEQYF	TRBJ2-7	TRBV27	-	-	15
TGTGCCAGCAGTCCGCACCCTGGGACTGGGAACACCGGGGAGCTGTTTTTT	CASSPHPGTGNTGELFF	TRBJ2-2	TRBV28	-	-	17
TGTGCCAGCTCAGTCCGGGACCACCACTTCGGCGAGCAGTACTTC	CASSVRDHHFGEQYF	TRBJ2-7	TRBV18	-	-	15
TGTGCCAGCATCCTTAGCGGGAGGCAGCCCAATGAGCAGTTCTTC	CASILSGRQPNEQFF	TRBJ2-1	TRBV5-6	TRBD2	-	15
TGTGCCAGCAGCTCAGTGGGACAGGTCGAGGGGCAGCCCCAGCATTTT	CASSSVGQVEGQPQHF	TRBJ1-5	TRBV7-2	TRBD1	-	16
TGTGCCACCAGTAAGGGGTCTGGGGCCAACGTCCTGACTTTC	CATSKGSGANVLTF	TRBJ2-6	TRBV19	-	few	14
TGTGCCAGCAGTTACCGGACGGGGTACGAGCAGTACTTC	CASSYRTGYEQYF	TRBJ2-7	TRBV6-6	-	few	13
TGTGCCAGCAGCGGAGGAAAGAACACTGAAGCTTTCTTT	CASSGGKNTEAFF	TRBJ1-1	TRBV7-2	-	-	13
TGTGCCAGTATCACGGGTGCAGGGTACACTGAAGCTTTCTTT	CASITGAGYTEAFF	TRBJ1-1	TRBV19	-	-	14
TGTGCCAGCCACCAAGATAACAGGCGAGAGAATGAAAAACTGTTTTTT	CASHQDNRRENEKLFF	TRBJ1-4	TRBV19	-	once	16
TGTGCCAGCAGCCCGCGGACAGGGACTGGAAACACCATATATTTT	CASSPRTGTGNTIYF	TRBJ1-3	TRBV7-6	TRBD1	-	15
TGTGCCAGCAGCGCCCGAACAGGCGCAACTAATGAAAAACTGTTTTTT	CASSARTGATNEKLFF	TRBJ1-4	TRBV21-1	-	-	16
TGTGCCAGCAGCCGGACTAGCGGGAGGGAGCAGTTCTTC	CASSRTSGREQFF	TRBJ2-1	TRBV2	TRBD2	-	13
TGTGCCAGCAGCCCAGGGACTCAGCTCTCCTACGAGCAGTACTTC	CASSPGTQLSYEQYF	TRBJ2-7	TRBV7-9	-	-	15
TGTGCCAGCAGTTTTGGCAGGGCGAACAATCAGCCCCAGCATTTT	CASSFGRANNQPQHF	TRBJ1-5	TRBV28	-	few	15
TGCGCCAGCAGTCAGCCTCGACTAGTAACCGGGGAGCTGTTTTTT	CASSQPRLVTGELFF	TRBJ2-2	TRBV23-1	-	-	15